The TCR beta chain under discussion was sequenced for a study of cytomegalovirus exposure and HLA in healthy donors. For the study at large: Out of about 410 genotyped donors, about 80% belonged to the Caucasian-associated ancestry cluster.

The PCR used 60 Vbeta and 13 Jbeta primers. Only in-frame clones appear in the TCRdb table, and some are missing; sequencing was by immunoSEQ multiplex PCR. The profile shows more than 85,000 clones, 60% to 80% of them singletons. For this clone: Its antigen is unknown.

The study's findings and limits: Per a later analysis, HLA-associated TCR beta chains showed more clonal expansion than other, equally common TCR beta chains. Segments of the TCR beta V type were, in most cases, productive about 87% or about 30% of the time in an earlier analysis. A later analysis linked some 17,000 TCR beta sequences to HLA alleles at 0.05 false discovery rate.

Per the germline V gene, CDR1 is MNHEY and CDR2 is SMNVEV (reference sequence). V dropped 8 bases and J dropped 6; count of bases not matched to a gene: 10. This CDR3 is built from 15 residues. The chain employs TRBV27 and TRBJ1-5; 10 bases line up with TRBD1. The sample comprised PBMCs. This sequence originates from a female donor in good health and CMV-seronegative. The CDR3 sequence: CASSPGTGVSQPQHF. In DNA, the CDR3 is TGTGCCAGCTCCCCCGGGACAGGGGTGTCTCAGCCCCAGCATTTT.